Sequencing of this TCR beta chain was carried out in a study of blood T cell repertoires in COVID-19. Study in general: The United States, Italy and Spain supplied acute and convalescent COVID-19 samples. Sample material is recorded as cDNA or gDNA derived from T cells, B-cell-depleted T cells, or PBMCs.

Germline loops: CDR1 LNHDA, CDR2 SQIVND (reference sequence). V lost 11 bases and J 1 base, leaving 19 bases between the germline ends. The CDR3 length is 15 residues. How the authors handled the data: Reference gene primer amplification in the assay estimated nucleated cell counts. The protocol was immunoSEQ multiplex PCR, while the TCRdb copy is restricted to in-frame clones and leaves out a portion. V and J calls plus clone size are reproduced from that table; the DNA served to infer D and trimming. The table records some 120,000 clones, about 80% of them present only once. The sequencing input was peripheral blood. V gene TRBV19 combines with J gene TRBJ2-3, with unresolved D. The sequence was collected from a woman between 50 and 59 years old with acute or convalescent COVID-19. As DNA, the CDR3 is TGTGCCTGTACCCATCCCAGCGCAGGCACAGATACGCAGTATTTT. Translation: CACTHPSAGTDTQYF.